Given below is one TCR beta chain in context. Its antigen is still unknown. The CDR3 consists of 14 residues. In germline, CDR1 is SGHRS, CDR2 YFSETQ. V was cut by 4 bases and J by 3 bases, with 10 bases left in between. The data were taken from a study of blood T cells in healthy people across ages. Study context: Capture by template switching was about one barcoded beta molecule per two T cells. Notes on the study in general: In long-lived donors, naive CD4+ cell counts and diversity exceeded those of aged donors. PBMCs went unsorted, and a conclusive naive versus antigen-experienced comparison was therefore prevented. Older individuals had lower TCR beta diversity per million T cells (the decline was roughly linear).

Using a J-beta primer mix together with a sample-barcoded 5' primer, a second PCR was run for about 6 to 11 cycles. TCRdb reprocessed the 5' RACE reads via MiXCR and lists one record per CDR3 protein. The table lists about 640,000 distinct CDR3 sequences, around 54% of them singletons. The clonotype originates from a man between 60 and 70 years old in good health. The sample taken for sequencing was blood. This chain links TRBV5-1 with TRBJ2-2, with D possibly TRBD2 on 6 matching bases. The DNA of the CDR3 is TGCGCCAGCAGCCCGGCGGGGTACACCGGGGAGCTGTTTTTT. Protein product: CASSPAGYTGELFF.